These 11 T cell receptor beta chains originate from one sample sequenced in a study of T-cell memory formation after mild COVID-19. TCRdb called the 5' RACE reads again in MiXCR, with one record for every CDR3 protein. The table includes under 300,000 distinct CDR3 sequences, approximately 7.6% detected once. Sequenced: PBMCs or a T cell subset sorted from them (not recorded which). These receptors originate from a man between 18 and 35 years old who had mild COVID-19 (a few samples of this study predate the infection). Cell type and time point are not known.

This clonotype was found a few times. The rearrangement joins TRBV18 to TRBJ1-5; the match to TRBD1 covers 7 bases. Germline trimming cut 2 bases from V and 6 bases from J; bases unmatched to any gene: 10. The CDR3 sequence is 16 residues long. CDR1 KGHSH and CDR2 LQKENI come from the germline V gene. This CDR3 is CASSPRNAGDSQPQHF. In nucleotides, the CDR3 is TGTGCCAGCTCACCAAGAAATGCGGGGGACAGTCAGCCCCAGCATTTT.

This clonotype showed up just a few times. The gene calls are TRBV6-2 or TRBV6-3 and TRBJ1-2; D is uncertain. The CDR3 has 14 amino acids. V was shortened by 0 bases and J by 8 bases, with 13 bases between the two germline ends. CDR1 is MNHEY, CDR2 SVGEGT, per germline. The CDR3 reads CASSYSSLLGGYTF. CDR3 nucleotide sequence: TGTGCCAGCAGTTACTCGAGCCTACTCGGAGGCTACACCTTC.

The chain has TRBV29-1 and TRBJ1-1, with 10 bases fitting TRBD1. V lost 8 bases to trimming and J lost 6 bases; unmatched junction nucleotides: 9. The CDR3 covers 13 residues. CDR1 and CDR2 (germline): SQVTM, ANQGSEA. The CDR3 DNA is TGCAGCTTCGCGACAGGGGGCCGGTCTGAAGCTTTCTTT. Amino acid sequence: CSFATGGRSEAFF.

The table lists this clonotype with a few counts. The chain recombines TRBV19 with TRBJ1-6; a possible D gene is TRBD1 (6 bases). The CDR3 has 16 amino acids. The V gene lost 1 base and the J gene lost 9 bases, with 16 bases spanning the gap. Germline V gene sequence: CDR1 LNHDA, CDR2 SQIVND (reference sequence). CDR3 DNA sequence: TGTGCCAGTAGTATAGCGAGGAGGACAGTCGGTTCACCCCTCCACTTT. Encoded protein: CASSIARRTVGSPLHF.

CDR3 sequence: CAISGLQNSYGYTF. The CDR3 coding sequence is TGTGCCATCTCGGGACTCCAGAATAGCTATGGCTACACCTTC. The chain links TRBV10-3 to TRBJ1-2; possible D gene TRBD1, 5 bases. Trimming pared 8 bases from V and 4 bases from J, leaving 17 bases between. Germline V gene lookup returns CDR1 ENHRY and CDR2 SYGVKD. The CDR3 is 14 amino acids.

This chain links TRBV3-1 with TRBJ2-4, with 8 positions matching TRBD1. V trimming: 1 base; J trimming: 0 bases; junction bases outside the gene matches: 8. In germline, CDR1 is LGHDT, CDR2 YNNKEL (reference sequence). CDR3 length equals 18 residues. The CDR3 here is CASSQGRGQILAKNIQYF. CDR3 coding DNA: TGTGCCAGCAGCCAAGGCAGGGGGCAAATACTAGCCAAAAACATTCAGTACTTC. Full variable domain (missing parts from reference TRBV3-1 and TRBJ2-4): DTAVSQTPKYLVTQMGNDKSIKCEQNLGHDTMYWYKQDSKKFLKIMFSYNNKELIINETVPNRFSPKSPDKAHLNLHINSLELGDSAVYFCASSQGRGQILAKNIQYFGAGTRLSVL.

The CDR3 region has the DNA TGCGCCAGCAGCTTGGAAGTGCAGGGCACTGAAGCTTTCTTT. Its protein is CASSLEVQGTEAFF. This chain links TRBV5-1 with TRBJ1-1; weak D call: TRBD1 (5 bases). Germline loops: CDR1 SGHRS, CDR2 YFSETQ. The length of the CDR3 is 14 residues. V lost 0 bases and J lost 4, with 10 bases in between.

The chain is built from TRBV7-9 and TRBJ1-1; 7 bases match TRBD1. CDR3 length: 14 residues. Germline CDR1 is SEHNR and CDR2 is FQNEAQ (reference sequence). After removal of 6 bases from V and 7 bases from J, the junction contained 11 bases not matched to a gene. As DNA, the CDR3 is TGTGCCAGCAGTCGCATCGACAGGGATTTTGAAGCTTTCTTT. Amino acid sequence: CASSRIDRDFEAFF.

This clonotype was picked up many times. The V call is TRBV19, the J call TRBJ1-5; D remains ambiguous. Germline V gene sequence: CDR1 LNHDA, CDR2 SQIVND (reference sequence). This CDR3 has 15 residues. V was cut by 7 bases and J by 3 bases, with 16 bases left in between. The CDR3 nucleotides read TGTGCCAGTACCGCGGCTGGCAGGTACAATCAGCCCCAGCATTTT. Encoded protein: CASTAAGRYNQPQHF.

The chain uses TRBV7-8 and TRBJ2-3; D may be TRBD1 (5 bases). CDR1 is SGHVS, CDR2 FQNEAQ, per germline. With 8 bases removed from V and 2 bases from J, the gap between germline ends came to 14 bases. This CDR3 has 14 residues. This CDR3 reads CASGPGGHTDTQYF. The DNA for the CDR3 is TGTGCCAGCGGACCGGGCGGACACACAGATACGCAGTATTTT.

This clonotype was counted only a few times. The J gene is TRBJ2-2, the V gene TRBV30; TRBD2 agrees at 7 bases. V dropped 2 bases and J dropped 2; count of bases not matched to a gene: 5. The length of the CDR3 is 15 residues. Germline CDR1 is GTSNPN and CDR2 is SVGIG (reference sequence). The CDR3 DNA sequence: TGTGCCTGGAGTCCGGCGGGGGTAAACACCGGGGAGCTGTTTTTT. This encodes CAWSPAGVNTGELFF. The full variable domain, with the rest looked up from reference TRBV30 and TRBJ2-2, is SQTIHQWPATLVQPVGSPLSLECTVEGTSNPNLYWYRQAAGRGLQLLFYSVGIGQISSEVPQNLSASRPQDRQFILSSKKLLLSDSGFYLCAWSPAGVNTGELFFGEGSRLTVL.